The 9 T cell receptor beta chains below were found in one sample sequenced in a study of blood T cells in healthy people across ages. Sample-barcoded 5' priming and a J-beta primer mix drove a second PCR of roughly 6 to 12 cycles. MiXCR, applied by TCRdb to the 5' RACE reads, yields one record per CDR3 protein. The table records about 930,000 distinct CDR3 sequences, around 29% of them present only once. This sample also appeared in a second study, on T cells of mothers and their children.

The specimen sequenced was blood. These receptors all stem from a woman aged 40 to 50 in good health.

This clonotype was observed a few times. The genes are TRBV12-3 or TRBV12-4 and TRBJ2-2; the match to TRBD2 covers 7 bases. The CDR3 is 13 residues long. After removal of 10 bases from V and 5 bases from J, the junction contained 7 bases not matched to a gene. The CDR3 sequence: CATPRDYTGELFF. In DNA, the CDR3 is TGTGCCACACCGCGGGACTATACCGGGGAGCTGTTTTTT.

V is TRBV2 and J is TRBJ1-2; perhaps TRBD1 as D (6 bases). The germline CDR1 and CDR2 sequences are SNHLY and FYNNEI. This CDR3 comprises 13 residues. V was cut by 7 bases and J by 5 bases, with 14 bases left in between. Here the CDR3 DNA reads TGTGCCAGCATTCAAGACGGGACATATGGCTACACCTTC. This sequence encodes CASIQDGTYGYTF. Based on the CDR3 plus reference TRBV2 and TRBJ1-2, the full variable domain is EPEVTQTPSHQVTQMGQEVILRCVPISNHLYFYWYRQILGQKVEFLVSFYNNEISEKSEIFDDQFSVERPDGSNFTLKIRSTKLEDSAMYFCASIQDGTYGYTFGSGTRLTVV.

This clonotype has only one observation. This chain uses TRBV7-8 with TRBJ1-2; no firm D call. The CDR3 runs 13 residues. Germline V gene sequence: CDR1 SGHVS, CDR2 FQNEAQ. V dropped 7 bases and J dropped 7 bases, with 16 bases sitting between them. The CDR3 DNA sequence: TGTGCCAGCAACTTGGGCCCCAAGACTGGCTACACCTTC. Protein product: CASNLGPKTGYTF. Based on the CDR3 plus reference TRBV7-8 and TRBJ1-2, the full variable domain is GAGVSQSPRYKVAKRGQDVALRCDPISGHVSLFWYQQALGQGPEFLTYFQNEAQLDKSGLPSDRFFAERPEGSVSTLKIQRTQQEDSAVYLCASNLGPKTGYTFGSGTRLTVV.

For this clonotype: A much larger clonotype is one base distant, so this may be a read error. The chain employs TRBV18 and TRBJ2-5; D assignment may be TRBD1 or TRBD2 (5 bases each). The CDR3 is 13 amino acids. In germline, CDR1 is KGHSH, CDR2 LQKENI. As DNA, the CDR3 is TGTGCCAGCCCACCACCGGGACCAGAGACCCAGTACTTC. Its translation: CASPPPGPETQYF.

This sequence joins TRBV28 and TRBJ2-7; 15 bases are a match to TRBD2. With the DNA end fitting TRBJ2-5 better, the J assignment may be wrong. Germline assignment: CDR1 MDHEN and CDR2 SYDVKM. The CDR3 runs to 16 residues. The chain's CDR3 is CASSSPGLAGGETQYF. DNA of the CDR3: TGTGCCAGCAGTTCGCCTGGACTAGCGGGGGGGGAGACCCAGTACTTC.

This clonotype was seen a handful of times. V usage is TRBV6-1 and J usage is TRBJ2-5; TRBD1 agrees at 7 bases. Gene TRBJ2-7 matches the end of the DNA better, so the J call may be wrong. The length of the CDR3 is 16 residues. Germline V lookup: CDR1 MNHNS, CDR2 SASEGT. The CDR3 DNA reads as TGTGCCAGCAGAGATAAGGGACAGTTTTTTCGGGGCGAGCAGTACTTC. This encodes CASRDKGQFFRGEQYF.

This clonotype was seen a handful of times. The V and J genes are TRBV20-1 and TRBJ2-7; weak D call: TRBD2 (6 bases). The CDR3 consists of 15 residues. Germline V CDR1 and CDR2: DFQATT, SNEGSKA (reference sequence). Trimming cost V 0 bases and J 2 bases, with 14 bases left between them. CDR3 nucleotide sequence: TGCAGTGCTAGAGAGACTGGGGGGTACCCCTACGAGCAGTACTTC. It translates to CSARETGGYPYEQYF.

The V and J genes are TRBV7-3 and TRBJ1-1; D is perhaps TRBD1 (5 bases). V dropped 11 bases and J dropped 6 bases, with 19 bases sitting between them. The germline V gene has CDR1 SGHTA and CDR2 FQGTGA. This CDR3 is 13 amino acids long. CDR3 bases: TGTGCCGGCGGCGTGACAGTATGGGCTGAAGCTTTCTTT. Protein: CAGGVTVWAEAFF.

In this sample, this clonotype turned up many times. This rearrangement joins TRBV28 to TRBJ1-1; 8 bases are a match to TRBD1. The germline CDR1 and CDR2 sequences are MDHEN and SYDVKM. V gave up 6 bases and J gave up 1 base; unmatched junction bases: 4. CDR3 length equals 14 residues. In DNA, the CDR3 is TGTGCCAGCAGGCCCGGACAGGGGAACACTGAAGCTTTCTTT. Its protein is CASRPGQGNTEAFF.